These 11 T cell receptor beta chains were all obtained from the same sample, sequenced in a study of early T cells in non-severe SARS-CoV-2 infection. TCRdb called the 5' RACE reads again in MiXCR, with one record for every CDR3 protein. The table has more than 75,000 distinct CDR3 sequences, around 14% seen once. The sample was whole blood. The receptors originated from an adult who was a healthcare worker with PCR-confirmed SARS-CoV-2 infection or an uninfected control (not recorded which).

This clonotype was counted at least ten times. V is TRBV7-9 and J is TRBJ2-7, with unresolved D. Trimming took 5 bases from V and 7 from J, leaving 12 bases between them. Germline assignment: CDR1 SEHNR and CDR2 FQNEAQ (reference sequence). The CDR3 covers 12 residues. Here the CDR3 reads CASSPPTLEQYF. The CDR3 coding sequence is TGTGCCAGCAGCCCGCCCACCCTGGAGCAGTACTTC.

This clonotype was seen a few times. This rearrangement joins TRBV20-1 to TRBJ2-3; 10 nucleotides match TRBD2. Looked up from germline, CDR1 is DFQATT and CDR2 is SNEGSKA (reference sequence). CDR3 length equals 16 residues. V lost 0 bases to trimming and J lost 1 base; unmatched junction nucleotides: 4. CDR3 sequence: CSARDPSGGGTDTQYF. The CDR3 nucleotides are TGCAGTGCTAGAGACCCCAGCGGGGGGGGCACAGATACGCAGTATTTT.

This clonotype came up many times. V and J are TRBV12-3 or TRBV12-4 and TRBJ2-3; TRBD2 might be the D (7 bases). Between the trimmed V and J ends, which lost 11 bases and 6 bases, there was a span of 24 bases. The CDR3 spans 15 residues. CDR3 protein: CASSPRGALTDTQYF. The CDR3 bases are TGTGCCTCCAGCCCCCGGGGGGCGCTTACCGATACGCAGTATTTT.

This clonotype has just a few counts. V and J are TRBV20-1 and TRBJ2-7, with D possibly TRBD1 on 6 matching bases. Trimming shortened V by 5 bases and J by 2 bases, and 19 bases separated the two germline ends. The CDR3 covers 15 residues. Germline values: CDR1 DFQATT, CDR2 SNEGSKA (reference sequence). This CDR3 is CSALGIQGSPYEQYF. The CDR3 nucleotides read TGCAGTGCTCTGGGGATACAGGGTAGTCCCTACGAGCAGTACTTC.

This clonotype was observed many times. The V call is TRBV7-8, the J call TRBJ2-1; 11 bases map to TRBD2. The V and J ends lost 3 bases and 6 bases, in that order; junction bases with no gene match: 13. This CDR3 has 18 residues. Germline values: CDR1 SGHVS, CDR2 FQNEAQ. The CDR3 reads CASSFTSQLAGVGNEQFF. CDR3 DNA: TGTGCCAGCAGCTTCACCTCGCAACTAGCGGGAGTAGGCAATGAGCAGTTCTTC.

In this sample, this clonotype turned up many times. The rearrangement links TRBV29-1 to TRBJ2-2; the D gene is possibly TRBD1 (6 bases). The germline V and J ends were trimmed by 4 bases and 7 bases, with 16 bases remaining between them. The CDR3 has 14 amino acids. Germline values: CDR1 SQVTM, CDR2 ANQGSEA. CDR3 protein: CSVVGQTVSGELFF. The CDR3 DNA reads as TGCAGCGTTGTTGGACAGACTGTGAGCGGGGAGCTGTTTTTT.

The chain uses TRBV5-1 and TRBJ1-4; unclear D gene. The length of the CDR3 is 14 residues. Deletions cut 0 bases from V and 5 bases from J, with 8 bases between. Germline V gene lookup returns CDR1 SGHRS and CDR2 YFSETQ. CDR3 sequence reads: CASSLGPENEKLFF. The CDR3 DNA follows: TGCGCCAGCAGCTTGGGCCCTGAGAATGAAAAACTGTTTTTT.

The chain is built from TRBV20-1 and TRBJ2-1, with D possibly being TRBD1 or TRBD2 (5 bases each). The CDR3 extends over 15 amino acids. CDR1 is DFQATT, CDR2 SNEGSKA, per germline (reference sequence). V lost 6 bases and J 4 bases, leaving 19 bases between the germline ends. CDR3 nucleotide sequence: TGCAGTGCCCCTTCGTACGGGGACCGGTACAATGAGCAGTTCTTC. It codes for CSAPSYGDRYNEQFF.

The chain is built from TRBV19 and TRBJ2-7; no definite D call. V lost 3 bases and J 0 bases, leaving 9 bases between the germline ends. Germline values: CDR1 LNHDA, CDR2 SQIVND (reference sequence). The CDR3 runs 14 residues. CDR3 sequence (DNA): TGTGCCAGTAGTATGGCAAGCTACTCCTACGAGCAGTACTTC. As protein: CASSMASYSYEQYF.

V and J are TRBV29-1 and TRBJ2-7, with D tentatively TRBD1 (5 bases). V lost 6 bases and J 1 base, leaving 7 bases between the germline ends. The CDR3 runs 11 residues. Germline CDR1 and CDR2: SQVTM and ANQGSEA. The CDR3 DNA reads TGCAGCGTACAGGAGTCCTACGAGCAGTACTTC. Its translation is CSVQESYEQYF.

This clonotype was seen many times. The CDR3 DNA reads as TGCGCCAGCAGCTCTGTTTCCGGGACAGGGTCCTACGAGCAGTACTTC. Its translation is CASSSVSGTGSYEQYF. The V call is TRBV5-1, the J call TRBJ2-7; 9 positions agree with TRBD1. With V trimmed by 3 bases and J by 1 base, 8 bases remained unmatched. This CDR3 is built from 16 residues. Germline loops: CDR1 SGHRS, CDR2 YFSETQ. Full variable domain (missing parts from reference TRBV5-1 and TRBJ2-7): KAGVTQTPRYLIKTRGQQVTLSCSPISGHRSVSWYQQTPGQGLQFLFEYFSETQRNKGNFPGRFSGRQFSNSRSEMNVSTLELGDSALYLCASSSVSGTGSYEQYFGPGTRLTVT.